One and the same sample provided the 15 T cell receptor beta chains below, sequenced in a study of blood T cell repertoires in COVID-19. Produced via immunoSEQ multiplex PCR; TCRdb's table is partial and in-frame only. Here the sample spans tens of thousands of clones, roughly 88% being singletons. Sequenced sample: peripheral blood. These receptor sequences come from a man between 65 and 80 years old with acute or convalescent COVID-19.

The V call is TRBV4-1, the J call TRBJ2-3; 7 positions match TRBD2. Germline values: CDR1 MGHRA, CDR2 YSYEKL. The CDR3 runs to 15 residues. The ends lost 4 bases at V and 6 bases at J; junction bases unmatched: 10. CDR3 sequence reads: CASSLSVGGPDTQYF. The DNA for the CDR3 is TGCGCCAGCAGCCTTTCTGTGGGAGGGCCCGATACGCAGTATTTT.

This chain uses TRBV4-1 with TRBJ1-1; TRBD1 is a possible D gene (6 bases). Germline CDR1 reads MGHRA; CDR2 reads YSYEKL. V lost 4 bases and J 7 bases, leaving 16 bases between the germline ends. The CDR3 totals 14 residues. CDR3 sequence reads: CASSLSQGQDEAFF. The CDR3 DNA sequence: TGCGCCAGCAGCCTCTCCCAGGGGCAGGATGAAGCTTTCTTT.

V gene TRBV18 combines with J gene TRBJ1-6; D perhaps matches TRBD1 (5 bases). Trimming stripped 6 bases from V and 5 bases from J, with 14 bases between. CDR1 and CDR2 (germline): KGHSH, LQKENI. The CDR3 spans 15 residues. In DNA form, the CDR3 reads TGTGCCAGCTCTGCCGATCAGGGTGATAATTCACCCCTCCACTTT. Translation: CASSADQGDNSPLHF.

The chain links TRBV6-5 to TRBJ2-2; no clear D gene. The CDR3 extends over 11 amino acids. The germline V and J ends were trimmed by 5 bases and 6 bases, with 4 bases remaining between them. Germline loops: CDR1 MNHEY, CDR2 SVGAGI. CDR3 in DNA: TGTGCCAGCAGTCTACCCGGGGAGCTGTTTTTT. It codes for CASSLPGELFF.

The chain carries TRBV19 and TRBJ2-1; TRBD2 is a possible D gene (7 bases). Germline lookup yields CDR1 LNHDA and CDR2 SQIVND (reference sequence). The germline V and J ends were trimmed by 10 bases and 6 bases, with 19 bases remaining between them. The CDR3 loop spans 14 amino acids. CDR3 region: CAIQTGGPRNEQFF. For the CDR3, the DNA is TGTGCCATCCAAACCGGGGGGCCTCGCAATGAGCAGTTCTTC.

The rearrangement uses TRBV2 and TRBJ1-4; a possible D gene is TRBD1 (5 bases). V lost 4 bases, J lost 4 bases, and 10 bases lay in between. Germline V lookup: CDR1 SNHLY, CDR2 FYNNEI. This CDR3 is 14 amino acids long. CDR3 region: CASSGGLINEKLFF. Written as DNA, the CDR3 is TGTGCCAGCAGTGGGGGACTGATTAATGAAAAACTGTTTTTT. Drawing the rest from reference TRBV2 and TRBJ1-4, the complete variable domain is EPEVTQTPSHQVTQMGQEVILRCVPISNHLYFYWYRQILGQKVEFLVSFYNNEISEKSEIFDDQFSVERPDGSNFTLKIRSTKLEDSAMYFCASSGGLINEKLFFGSGTQLSVL.

The gene calls are TRBV7-2 and TRBJ1-2; D is unclear. The CDR3 has 15 residues. Between the trimmed V and J ends, which lost 0 bases and 0 bases, there was a span of 8 bases. Germline values: CDR1 SGHTA, CDR2 FQGNSA. The DNA of the CDR3 is TGTGCCAGCAGCTTAGCCTTTACGGCTAACTATGGCTACACCTTC. Amino acids: CASSLAFTANYGYTF.

V and J are TRBV3-1 (or the pseudogene TRBV3-2) and TRBJ2-7, with 9 positions matching TRBD2. The germline V gene encodes CDR1 LGHDT and CDR2 YNNKEL (reference sequence). CDR3 length: 14 amino acids. Trimming removed 1 base from V and 7 bases from J; junction bases left unmatched: 5. CDR3 DNA: TGTGCCAGCAGCCAAGTGTCTAGCGGGGTGGAGCAGTACTTC. Encoded protein: CASSQVSSGVEQYF.

The V gene is TRBV4-1, the J gene TRBJ2-7; 7 bases are shared with TRBD2. Looked up from germline, CDR1 is MGHRA and CDR2 is YSYEKL. After removal of 3 bases from V and 2 bases from J, the junction contained 16 bases not matched to a gene. This CDR3 spans 18 amino acids. For the CDR3, the DNA is TGCGCCAGCAGCCACGGGACTGGGCGGGAGTGGCGCCCCTACGAGCAGTACTTC. It encodes CASSHGTGREWRPYEQYF.

This chain connects TRBV11-1 to TRBJ2-7, with 7 bases fitting TRBD1. The germline CDR1 and CDR2 sequences are SGHAT and FQDESV (reference sequence). The CDR3 runs to 15 residues. J gave up 1 base and V 3 bases, and 6 bases lay outside the gene matches. CDR3 amino acids: CASSLIGTASYEQYF. The CDR3 nucleotides read TGTGCCAGCAGCTTGATTGGGACAGCTTCCTACGAGCAGTACTTC.

This rearrangement joins TRBV5-1 to TRBJ2-2; D is unresolved. Germline lookup yields CDR1 SGHRS and CDR2 YFSETQ. Trimming removed 4 bases from V and 6 bases from J, with 13 bases in between. CDR3 size: 14 residues. The CDR3 DNA is TGCGCCAGCAGCCAGACTCCTATCTCCGGGGAGCTGTTTTTT. Amino acid sequence: CASSQTPISGELFF.

The rearrangement links TRBV15 to TRBJ1-3; D is perhaps TRBD1 (5 bases). V was clipped by 0 bases and J by 5 bases, with 8 bases between them. Per the germline V gene, CDR1 is LNHNV and CDR2 is YYDKDF (reference sequence). The CDR3 is 14 amino acids. CDR3 amino acids: CATSRETERNTIYF. CDR3 bases: TGTGCCACCAGCAGAGAGACAGAACGAAACACCATATATTTT.

The chain is built from TRBV6-2 or TRBV6-3 and TRBJ2-2; D remains ambiguous. Trimming took off 5 bases at V and 0 bases at J, with 10 bases between the two ends. Per germline, CDR1 MNHEY and CDR2 SVGEGT. This CDR3 comprises 15 residues. Here the CDR3 DNA reads TGTGCCAGCAGTCAGGCCGTTACGAACACCGGGGAGCTGTTTTTT. Protein product: CASSQAVTNTGELFF.

The CDR3 nucleotides read TGTGCCAGCAGCGTAGGTGGCGGGGATGAGCAGTTCTTC. Its translation is CASSVGGGDEQFF. The chain couples TRBV9 to TRBJ2-1; D might be TRBD2 (6 bases). The germline gives CDR1 SGDLS, CDR2 YYNGEE. The CDR3 covers 13 residues. The V end was cut by 0 bases, the J end by 8 bases, with 9 bases between. Based on the CDR3 plus reference TRBV9 and TRBJ2-1, the full variable domain is DSGVTQTPKHLITATGQRVTLRCSPRSGDLSVYWYQQSLDQGLQFLIQYYNGEERAKGNILERFSAQQFPDLHSELNLSSLELGDSALYFCASSVGGGDEQFFGPGTRLTVL.

This clone came up once. CDR3 sequence: CASSQAFGELFF. CDR3 nucleotide sequence: TGTGCCAGCAGCCAAGCTTTCGGGGAGCTGTTTTTT. The chain carries TRBV3-1 (or the pseudogene TRBV3-2) and TRBJ2-2; D not resolved. Trimming took off 1 base at V and 7 bases at J, with 4 bases between the two ends. The germline CDR1 and CDR2 sequences are LGHDT and YNNKEL (reference sequence). The CDR3 has 12 residues.